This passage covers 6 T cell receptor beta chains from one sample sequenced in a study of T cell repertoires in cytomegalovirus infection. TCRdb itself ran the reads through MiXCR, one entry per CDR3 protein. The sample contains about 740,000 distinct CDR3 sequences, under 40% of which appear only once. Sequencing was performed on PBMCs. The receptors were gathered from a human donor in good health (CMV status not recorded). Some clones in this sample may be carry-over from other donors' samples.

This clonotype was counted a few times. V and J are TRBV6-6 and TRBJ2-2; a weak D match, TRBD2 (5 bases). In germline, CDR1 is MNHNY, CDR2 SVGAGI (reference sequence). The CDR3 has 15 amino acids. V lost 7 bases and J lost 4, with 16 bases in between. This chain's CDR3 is CASIPRKGVTGELFF. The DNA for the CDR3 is TGTGCCAGCATTCCAAGGAAGGGAGTCACCGGGGAGCTGTTTTTT.

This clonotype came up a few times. The chain's CDR3 is CASSQEVGEKLFF. In nucleotides, the CDR3 is TGTGCCAGCAGCCAAGAGGTGGGCGAAAAACTGTTTTTT. This chain connects TRBV14 to TRBJ1-4; D unresolved. Germline loops: CDR1 SGHDN, CDR2 FVKESK. The CDR3 contains 13 residues. V lost 0 bases and J 8 bases, leaving 7 bases between the germline ends.

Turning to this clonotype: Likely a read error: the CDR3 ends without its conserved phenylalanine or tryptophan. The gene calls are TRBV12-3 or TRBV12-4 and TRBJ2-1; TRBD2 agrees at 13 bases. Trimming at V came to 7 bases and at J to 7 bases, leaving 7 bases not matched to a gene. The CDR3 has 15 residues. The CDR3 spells CASTPGLAGKNEQFL. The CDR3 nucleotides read TGTGCCAGCACTCCGGGACTAGCGGGAAAAAATGAGCAGTTCTTA.

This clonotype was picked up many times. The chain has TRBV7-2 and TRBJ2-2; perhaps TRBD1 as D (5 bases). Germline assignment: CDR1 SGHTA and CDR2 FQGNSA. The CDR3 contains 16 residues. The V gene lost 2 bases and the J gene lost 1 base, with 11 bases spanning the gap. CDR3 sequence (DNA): TGTGCCAGCAGCTTATTGACAGCCTTGAACACCGGGGAGCTGTTTTTT. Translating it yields CASSLLTALNTGELFF.

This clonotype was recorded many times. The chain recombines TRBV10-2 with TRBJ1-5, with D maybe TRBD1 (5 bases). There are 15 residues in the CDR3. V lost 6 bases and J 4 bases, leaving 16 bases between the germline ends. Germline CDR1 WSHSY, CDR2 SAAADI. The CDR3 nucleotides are TGCGCCAGCAGCCCCACGACGGGGGTTAATCAGCCCCAGCATTTT. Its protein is CASSPTTGVNQPQHF.

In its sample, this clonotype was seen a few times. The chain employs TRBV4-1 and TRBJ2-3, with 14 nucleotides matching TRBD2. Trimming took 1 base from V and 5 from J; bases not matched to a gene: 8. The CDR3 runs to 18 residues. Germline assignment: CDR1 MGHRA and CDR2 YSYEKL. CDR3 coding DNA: TGCGCCAGCAGCCAAGCCCCGGGACTAGCGGGGGTGGGAGATACGCAGTATTTT. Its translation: CASSQAPGLAGVGDTQYF.